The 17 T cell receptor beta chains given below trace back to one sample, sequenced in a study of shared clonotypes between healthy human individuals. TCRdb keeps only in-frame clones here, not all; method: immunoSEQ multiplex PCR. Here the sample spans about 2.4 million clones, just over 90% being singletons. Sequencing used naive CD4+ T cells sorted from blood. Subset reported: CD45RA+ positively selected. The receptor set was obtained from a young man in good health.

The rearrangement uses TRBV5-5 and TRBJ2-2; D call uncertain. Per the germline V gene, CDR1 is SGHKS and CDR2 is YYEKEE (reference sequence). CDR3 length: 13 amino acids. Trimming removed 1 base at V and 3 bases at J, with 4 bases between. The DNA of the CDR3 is TGTGCCAGCAGCTTGAGGGACACCGGGGAGCTGTTTTTT. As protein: CASSLRDTGELFF.

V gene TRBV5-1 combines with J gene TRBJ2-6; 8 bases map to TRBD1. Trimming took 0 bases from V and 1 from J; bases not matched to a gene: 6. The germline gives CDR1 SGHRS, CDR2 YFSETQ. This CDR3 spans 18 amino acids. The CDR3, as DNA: TGCGCCAGCAGCTTGGAAGGACAGGGTCAGTCTGGGGCCAACGTCCTGACTTTC. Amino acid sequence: CASSLEGQGQSGANVLTF. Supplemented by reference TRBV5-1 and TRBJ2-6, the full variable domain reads KAGVTQTPRYLIKTRGQQVTLSCSPISGHRSVSWYQQTPGQGLQFLFEYFSETQRNKGNFPGRFSGRQFSNSRSEMNVSTLELGDSALYLCASSLEGQGQSGANVLTFGAGSRLTVL.

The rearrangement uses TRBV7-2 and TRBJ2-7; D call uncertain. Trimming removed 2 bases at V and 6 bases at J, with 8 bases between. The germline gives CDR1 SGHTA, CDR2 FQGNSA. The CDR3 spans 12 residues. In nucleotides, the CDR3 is TGTGCCAGCAGCTTACAAGCAGTCGAGCAGTACTTC. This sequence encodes CASSLQAVEQYF.

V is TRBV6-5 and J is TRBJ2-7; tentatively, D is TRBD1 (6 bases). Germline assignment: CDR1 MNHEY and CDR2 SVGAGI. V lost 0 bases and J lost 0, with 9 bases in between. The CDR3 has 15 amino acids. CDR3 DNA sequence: TGTGCCAGCAGTTACTCCCACAGGGCCTCCTACGAGCAGTACTTC. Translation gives CASSYSHRASYEQYF.

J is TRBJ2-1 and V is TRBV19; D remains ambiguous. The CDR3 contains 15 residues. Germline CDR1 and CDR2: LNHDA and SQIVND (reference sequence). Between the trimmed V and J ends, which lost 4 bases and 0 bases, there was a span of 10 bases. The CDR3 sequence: CASSTTWGSYNEQFF. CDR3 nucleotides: TGTGCCAGTAGTACCACATGGGGCTCCTACAATGAGCAGTTCTTC.

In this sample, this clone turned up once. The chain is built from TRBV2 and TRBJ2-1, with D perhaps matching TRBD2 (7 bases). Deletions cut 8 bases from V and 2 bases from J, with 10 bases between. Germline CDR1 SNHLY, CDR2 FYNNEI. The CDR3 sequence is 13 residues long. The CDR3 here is CASGEGAYNEQFF. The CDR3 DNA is TGTGCCAGCGGGGAGGGGGCCTACAATGAGCAGTTCTTC.

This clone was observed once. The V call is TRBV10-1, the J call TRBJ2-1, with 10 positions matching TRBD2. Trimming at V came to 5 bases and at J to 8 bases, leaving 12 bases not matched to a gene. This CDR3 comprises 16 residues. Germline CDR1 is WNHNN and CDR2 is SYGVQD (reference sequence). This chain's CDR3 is CASSPQASGSKYEQFF. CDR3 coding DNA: TGCGCCAGCAGTCCACAGGCTAGCGGGAGTAAATATGAGCAGTTCTTC.

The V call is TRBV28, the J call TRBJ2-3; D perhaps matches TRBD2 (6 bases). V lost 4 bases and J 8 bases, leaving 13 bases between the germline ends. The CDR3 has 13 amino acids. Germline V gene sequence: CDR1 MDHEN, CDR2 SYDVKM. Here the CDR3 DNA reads TGTGCCAGCAGTTGGGCTAGCGTCGGTACGCAGTATTTT. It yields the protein CASSWASVGTQYF.

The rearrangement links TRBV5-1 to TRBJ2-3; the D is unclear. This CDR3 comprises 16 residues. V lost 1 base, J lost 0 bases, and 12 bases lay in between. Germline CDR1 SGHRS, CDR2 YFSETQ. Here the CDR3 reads CASSLQPASSTDTQYF. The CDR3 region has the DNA TGCGCCAGCAGCTTGCAGCCAGCCAGCAGCACAGATACGCAGTATTTT.

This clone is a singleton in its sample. The DNA for the CDR3 is TGTGCTAGTGGTTACGGGACTAGCGGGAGACACGAGCAGTACTTC. Protein: CASGYGTSGRHEQYF. The chain uses TRBV12-5 and TRBJ2-7; 14 positions agree with TRBD2. This CDR3 spans 15 amino acids. The germline V gene has CDR1 LGHNT and CDR2 FRNRAP. J lost 5 bases, V lost 4 bases, and 4 bases had no gene match. The variable domain in full, with the rest retrieved from reference TRBV12-5 and TRBJ2-7, is DARVTQTPRHKVTEMGQEVTMRCQPILGHNTVFWYRQTMMQGLELLAYFRNRAPLDDSGMPKDRFSAEMPDATLATLKIQPSEPRDSAVYFCASGYGTSGRHEQYFGPGTRLTVT.

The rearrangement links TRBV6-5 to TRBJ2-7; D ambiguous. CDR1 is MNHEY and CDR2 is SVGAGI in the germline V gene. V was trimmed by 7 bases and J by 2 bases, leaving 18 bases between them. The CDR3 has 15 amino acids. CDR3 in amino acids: CASIGHGGEPYEQYF. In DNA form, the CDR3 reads TGTGCCAGCATAGGTCACGGCGGAGAACCCTACGAGCAGTACTTC.

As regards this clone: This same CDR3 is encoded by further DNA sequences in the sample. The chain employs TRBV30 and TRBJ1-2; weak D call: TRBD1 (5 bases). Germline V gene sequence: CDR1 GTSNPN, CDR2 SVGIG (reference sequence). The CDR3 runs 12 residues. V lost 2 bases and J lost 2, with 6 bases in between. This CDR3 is CAWSKGNYGYTF. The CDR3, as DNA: TGTGCCTGGAGTAAGGGGAACTATGGCTACACCTTC.

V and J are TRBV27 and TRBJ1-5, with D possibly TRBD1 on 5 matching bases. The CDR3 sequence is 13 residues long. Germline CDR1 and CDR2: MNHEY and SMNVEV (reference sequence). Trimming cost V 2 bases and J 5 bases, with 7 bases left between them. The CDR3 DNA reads TGTGCCAGCAGTTTAGGGGGTTATCAGCCCCAGCATTTT. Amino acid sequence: CASSLGGYQPQHF.

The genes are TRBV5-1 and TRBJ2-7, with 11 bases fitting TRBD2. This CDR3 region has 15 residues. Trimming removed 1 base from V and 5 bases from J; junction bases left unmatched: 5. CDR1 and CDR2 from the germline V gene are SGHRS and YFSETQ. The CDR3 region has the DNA TGCGCCAGCAGCTTGACTAGCGGGAGTTGGGACGAGCAGTACTTC. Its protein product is CASSLTSGSWDEQYF.

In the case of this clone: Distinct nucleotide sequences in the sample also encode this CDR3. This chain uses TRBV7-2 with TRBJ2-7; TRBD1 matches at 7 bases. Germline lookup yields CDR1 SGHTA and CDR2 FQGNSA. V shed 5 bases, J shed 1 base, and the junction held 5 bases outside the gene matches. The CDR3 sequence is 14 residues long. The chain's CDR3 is CASSPRQGSYEQYF. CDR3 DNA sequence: TGTGCCAGCAGCCCACGACAGGGTTCCTACGAGCAGTACTTC.

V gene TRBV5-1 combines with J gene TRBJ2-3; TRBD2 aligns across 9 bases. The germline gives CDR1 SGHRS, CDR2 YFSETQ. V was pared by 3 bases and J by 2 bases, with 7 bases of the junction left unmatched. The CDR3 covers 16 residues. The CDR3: CASSSLAGDPTDTQYF. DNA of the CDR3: TGCGCCAGCAGCTCACTAGCGGGTGACCCCACAGATACGCAGTATTTT.

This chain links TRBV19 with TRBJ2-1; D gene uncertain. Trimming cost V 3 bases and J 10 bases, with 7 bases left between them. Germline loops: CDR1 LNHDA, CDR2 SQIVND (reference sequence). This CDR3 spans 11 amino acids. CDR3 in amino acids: CASSITEEQFF. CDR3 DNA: TGTGCCAGTAGTATCACGGAGGAGCAGTTCTTC.